This T cell receptor (beta chain) was captured by sequencing in a study of cytomegalovirus exposure and HLA in healthy donors. General study points: Presence/absence comparisons presumed near-even sequencing depth among donors. As a later analysis showed, a missense DCLRE1C variant was linked to trimming of TCR beta V- and J-genes.

Note on this clone: The antigen is not known.

The PCR used 60 Vbeta and 13 Jbeta primers. The data were produced by immunoSEQ multiplex PCR, yet TCRdb's version contains in-frame clones alone and is incomplete. The table has some 110,000 clones, 55% to 65% seen once; the top ten hold over 2%. The CDR3 extends over 15 amino acids. V was cut by 9 bases and J by 0 bases, with 17 bases left in between. Germline CDR1 LNHDA, CDR2 SQIVND (reference sequence). Sequenced material: PBMCs. The chain couples TRBV19 to TRBJ1-2; D is perhaps TRBD1 (5 bases). The source of this sequence is a young woman in good health and CMV-seronegative. The CDR3 coding sequence is TGTGCCAGACGGGGGGGTGAGACAGCTAACTATGGCTACACCTTC. This codes for CARRGGETANYGYTF.